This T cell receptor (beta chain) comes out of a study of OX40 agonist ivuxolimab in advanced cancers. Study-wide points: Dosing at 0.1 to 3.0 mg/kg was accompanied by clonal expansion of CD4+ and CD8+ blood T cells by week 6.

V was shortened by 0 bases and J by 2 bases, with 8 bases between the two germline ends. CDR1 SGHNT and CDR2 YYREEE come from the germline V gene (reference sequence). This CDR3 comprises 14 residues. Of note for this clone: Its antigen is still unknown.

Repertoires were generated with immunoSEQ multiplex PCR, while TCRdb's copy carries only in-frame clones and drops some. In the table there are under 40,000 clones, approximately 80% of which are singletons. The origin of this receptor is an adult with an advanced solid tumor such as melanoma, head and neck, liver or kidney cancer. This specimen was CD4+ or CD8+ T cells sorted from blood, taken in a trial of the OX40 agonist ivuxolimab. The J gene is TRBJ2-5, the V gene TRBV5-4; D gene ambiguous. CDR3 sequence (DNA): TGTGCCAGCAGCTTGGAGCAACCTCAAGAGACCCAGTACTTC. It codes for CASSLEQPQETQYF.